This record looks at one T cell receptor beta chain sequence and its context. The target antigen is unknown. The record originates from a study of T cell responses to AZD1222 COVID-19 vaccine. Germline CDR1 reads MNHEY; CDR2 reads SMNVEV (reference sequence). Trimming cost V 6 bases and J 6 bases, with 14 bases left between them. The length of the CDR3 is 14 residues. The data were produced by immunoSEQ multiplex PCR, yet TCRdb's version contains in-frame clones alone and is incomplete. This table has over 150,000 clones, about nine tenths appearing once. Overall study results and limits: Spike-specific TCR breadth and depth were elevated following two AZD1222 doses. The number of AZD1222 recipients seropositive at baseline was only 6 or 7.

This receptor was identified in an adult in good health. The sequencing here drew on peripheral blood, taken on day 0 of AZD1222 vaccination. The chain carries TRBV27 and TRBJ2-2; possibly TRBD1 or TRBD2 for D (5 bases each). This CDR3 is CASRPTGPPGELFF. For the CDR3, the DNA is TGTGCCAGCAGACCTACGGGGCCACCCGGGGAGCTGTTTTTT.